This T cell receptor (beta chain) was identified in a study of CD8 T cells in Susac syndrome. V was shortened by 3 bases and J by 1 base, with 6 bases between the two germline ends. CDR1 is SNHLY and CDR2 is FYNNEI in the germline V gene. The CDR3 extends over 13 amino acids. Random hexamers were used to reverse transcribe about 0.5 to 1 ug of RNA. TCRdb analysed the immunoSEQ multiplex PCR reads with MiXCR anew, one entry per CDR3 protein. The table lists 200,000 or so distinct CDR3 sequences, 85% to 95% of them singletons. As for this clonotype: The target antigen is unknown.

Overall study results and limits: The study conceded that relatively few individuals underwent its TCR sequencing and HLA analysis.

The sequenced material came from CD8+ T cells from PBMCs. The sequence was collected from a human donor with Susac syndrome. This chain connects TRBV2 to TRBJ1-1; no reliable D call. The CDR3 nucleotides are TGTGCCAGCAGTGAGATAGAGAACACTGAAGCTTTCTTT. Translating it yields CASSEIENTEAFF.